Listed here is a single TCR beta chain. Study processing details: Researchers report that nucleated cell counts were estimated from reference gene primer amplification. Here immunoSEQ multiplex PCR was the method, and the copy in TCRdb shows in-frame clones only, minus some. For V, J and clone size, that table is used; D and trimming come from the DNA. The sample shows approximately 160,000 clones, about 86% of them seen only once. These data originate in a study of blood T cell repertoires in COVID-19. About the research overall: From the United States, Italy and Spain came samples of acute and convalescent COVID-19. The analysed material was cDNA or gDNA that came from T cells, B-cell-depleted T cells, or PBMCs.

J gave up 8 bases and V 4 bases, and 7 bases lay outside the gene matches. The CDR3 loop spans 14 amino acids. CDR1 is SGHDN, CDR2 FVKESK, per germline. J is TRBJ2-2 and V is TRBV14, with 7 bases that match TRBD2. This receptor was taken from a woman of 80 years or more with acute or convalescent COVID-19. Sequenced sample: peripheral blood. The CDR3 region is CASSRGLVTGELFF. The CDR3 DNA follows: TGTGCCAGCAGCCGAGGACTAGTTACTGGGGAGCTGTTTTTT.